The T cell receptor beta chain described here comes from a study of OX40 agonist ivuxolimab in advanced cancers. Looking at the study overall: An agonistic anti-OX40 (CD134) antibody, ivuxolimab, was used to treat the patients. Hepatocellular carcinoma, melanoma, renal cell or head and neck cancer affected the dose-escalation patients. Study conclusions and caveats: On average, CD8+ T cells had more expanded clones than CD4+. Also present in some nonresponders was a low level of normalized T-cell clonal expansion.

As concerns this clone: Its antigen remains unidentified.

Libraries were prepared by immunoSEQ multiplex PCR; TCRdb keeps only in-frame clonotypes and omits some of them. The data contain 50,000 to 55,000 clones, about four fifths of them singletons. The source is an adult with an advanced solid tumor such as melanoma, head and neck, liver or kidney cancer. Sequences were derived from CD4+ or CD8+ T cells sorted from blood, sampled in a trial of the OX40 agonist ivuxolimab.

CDR3 amino acids: CATSRIEGESSYEQYF. CDR3 DNA sequence: TGTGCCACCAGCAGAATCGAAGGAGAGAGCTCCTACGAGCAGTACTTC. V and J are TRBV15 and TRBJ2-7; D unclear. Germline CDR1 LNHNV, CDR2 YYDKDF (reference sequence). V was cut by 2 bases and J by 0 bases, with 14 bases left in between. CDR3 length: 16 residues.